This T cell receptor beta chain was profiled in a study of blood T cell repertoires in COVID-19. Study as a whole: Sources were T cells, B-cell-depleted T cells, or PBMCs; the material itself was cDNA or gDNA.

The CDR3 covers 15 residues. In germline, CDR1 is MNHEY, CDR2 SMNVEV (reference sequence). J was trimmed by 1 base and V by 8 bases; bases with no gene match: 10. Method: immunoSEQ multiplex PCR; TCRdb's copy keeps in-frame clones and lacks some. The sample consists of about 220,000 clones, about 85% of them appearing once. Sequencing was performed on peripheral blood. V is TRBV27 and J is TRBJ1-1, with TRBD1 identical over 7 bases. The clonotype originates from a man in his forties or fifties who had recovered from COVID-19. The CDR3 DNA follows: TGTGCCAGCCACAGGGGAGACGTCAGGAACACTGAAGCTTTCTTT. This translates into CASHRGDVRNTEAFF.